This T cell receptor beta chain was found in a study of shared clonotypes between healthy human individuals. Study-level results: The four-donor shared clonotypes exceeded non-shared clonotypes in generation probability, with non-shared ones scoring lower. Represented genetic and exposure-history diversity was restricted by having few donors.

Remarks on this clone: No antigen is known for it.

From CD4+ cells came CD45RA+ naive and CD45RA-negative memory subsets. In the authors' workflow: Filtering differed, since immunoSEQ gave only junction sequences and no quality scores. Method: immunoSEQ multiplex PCR; TCRdb's copy keeps in-frame clones and lacks some. Clone size and the V and J calls come from that table; the DNA yielded D and trimming. The sample lists around 1.1 million clones; about 80% were seen once. The CDR3 runs 17 residues. Germline CDR1 and CDR2: SGHVS and FQNEAQ. Trimming left V 2 bases short and J 0 bases short, with 16 bases between. Input material: memory CD4+ T cells from PBMCs. Noted subset: CD45RA-negative fraction. The gene calls are TRBV7-8 and TRBJ1-1; D call uncertain. The receptor's source is a man younger than 35 in good health. Some clones in this sample may be carry-over from other donors' samples. The CDR3 bases are TGTGCCAGCAGCTTAAGTTCGGTCCGGGGTATGAACACTGAAGCTTTCTTT. This sequence encodes CASSLSSVRGMNTEAFF.